Sequencing of this T cell receptor beta chain was carried out in a study of T cell responses to AZD1222 COVID-19 vaccine. A word on this clone: Antigen: not known.

Study observations and caveats: Dominant CD4 TCR responses targeted spike regions 160-218 and 743-854. The repertoires were collected only after the peak T cell response. Reportedly, nearly half of unique spike TCRs recognized epitopes outside B.1.351/B.1.1.7 mutations.

Germline lookup yields CDR1 LGHNA and CDR2 YSLEER. Trimming removed 0 bases at V and 3 bases at J, with 7 bases between. The CDR3 is 14 amino acids. Assay used: immunoSEQ multiplex PCR; TCRdb lists only in-frame clones, some missing. The sample shows over 150,000 clones, about 87% of them seen only once. V is TRBV4-3 and J is TRBJ2-3; D is uncertain. The material was peripheral blood, obtained on day 0 of AZD1222 vaccination. This TCR derives from an adult in good health. The CDR3 bases are TGCGCCAGCAGCCAAGATCTTGGGACAGATACGCAGTATTTT. It is translated as CASSQDLGTDTQYF.